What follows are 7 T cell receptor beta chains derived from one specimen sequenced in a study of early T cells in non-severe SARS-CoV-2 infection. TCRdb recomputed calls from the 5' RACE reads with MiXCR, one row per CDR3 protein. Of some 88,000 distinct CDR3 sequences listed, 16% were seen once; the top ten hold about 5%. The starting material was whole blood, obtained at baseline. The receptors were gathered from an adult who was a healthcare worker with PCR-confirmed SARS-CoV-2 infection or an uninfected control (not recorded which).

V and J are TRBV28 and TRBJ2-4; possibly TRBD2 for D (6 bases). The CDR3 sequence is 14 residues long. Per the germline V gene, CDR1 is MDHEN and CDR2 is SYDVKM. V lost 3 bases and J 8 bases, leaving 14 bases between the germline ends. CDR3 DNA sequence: TGTGCCAGCAGTTTCGTGTTAGCGGTTGACATTCAGTACTTC. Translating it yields CASSFVLAVDIQYF.

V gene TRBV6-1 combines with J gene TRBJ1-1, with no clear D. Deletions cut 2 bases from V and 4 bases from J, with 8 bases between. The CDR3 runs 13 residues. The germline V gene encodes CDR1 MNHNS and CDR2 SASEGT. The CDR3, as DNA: TGTGCCAGCAGTGAATTTGTTGGCACTGAAGCTTTCTTT. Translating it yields CASSEFVGTEAFF.

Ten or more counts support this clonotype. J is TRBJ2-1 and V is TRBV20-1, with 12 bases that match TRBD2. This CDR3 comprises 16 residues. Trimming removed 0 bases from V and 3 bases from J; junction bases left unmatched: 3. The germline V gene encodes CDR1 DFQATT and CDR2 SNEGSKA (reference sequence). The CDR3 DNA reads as TGCAGTGCTAGAGATCTAGCGGGAGGGGACTACAATGAGCAGTTCTTC. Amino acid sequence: CSARDLAGGDYNEQFF.

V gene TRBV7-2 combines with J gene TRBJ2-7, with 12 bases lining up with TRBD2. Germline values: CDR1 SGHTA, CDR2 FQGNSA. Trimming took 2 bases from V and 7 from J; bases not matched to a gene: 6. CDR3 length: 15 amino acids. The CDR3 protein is CASSLPTSGSNEQYF. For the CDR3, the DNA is TGTGCCAGCAGCTTACCGACTAGCGGGAGTAATGAGCAGTACTTC. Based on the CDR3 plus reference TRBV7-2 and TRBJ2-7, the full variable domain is GAGVSQSPSNKVTEKGKDVELRCDPISGHTALYWYRQSLGQGLEFLIYFQGNSAPDKSGLPSDRFSAERTGGSVSTLTIQRTQQEDSAVYLCASSLPTSGSNEQYFGPGTRLTVT.

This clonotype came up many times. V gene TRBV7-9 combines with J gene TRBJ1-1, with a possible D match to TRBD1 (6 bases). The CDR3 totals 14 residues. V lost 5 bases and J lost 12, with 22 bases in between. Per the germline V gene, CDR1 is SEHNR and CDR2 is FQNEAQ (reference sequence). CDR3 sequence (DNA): TGTGCCAGCAGCGAGGGGGACGGGGTAAAGGAAACTTTCTTT. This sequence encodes CASSEGDGVKETFF.

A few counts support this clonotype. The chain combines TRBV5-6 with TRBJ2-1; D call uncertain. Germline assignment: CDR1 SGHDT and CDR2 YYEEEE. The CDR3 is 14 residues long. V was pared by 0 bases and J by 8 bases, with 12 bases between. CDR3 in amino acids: CASSLAARNYEQFF. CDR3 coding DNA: TGTGCCAGCAGCTTGGCGGCTAGAAATTATGAGCAGTTCTTC.

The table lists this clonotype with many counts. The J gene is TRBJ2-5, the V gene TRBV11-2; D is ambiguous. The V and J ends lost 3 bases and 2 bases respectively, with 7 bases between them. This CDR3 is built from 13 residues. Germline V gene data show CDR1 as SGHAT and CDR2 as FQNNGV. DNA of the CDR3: TGTGCCAGCAGCTTCTCAACTCAAGAGACCCAGTACTTC. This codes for CASSFSTQETQYF.